What follows describes a single T cell receptor beta chain. This clonotype appeared many times. Its antigen target is currently unknown. No base qualities exist here, and no much larger clone lies one base off it. CDR1 DFQATT and CDR2 SNEGSKA are derived from the germline V gene (reference sequence). The V end gives up 5 bases and the J end 10 bases, leaving 6 bases in the junction not matched to a gene. Counted from cysteine to phenylalanine, this CDR3 has 11 amino acids. Just the 33-base CDR3 DNA is kept, in frame starting at base 1. This entry comes from a study of CD8 T cells in ankylosing spondylitis listed by TCRdb under 2017. Describing the broader study: To find TCR variants linked to disease, the study profiled T cell receptor beta repertoires in ankylosing spondylitis patients and healthy donors. Samples of peripheral blood were taken, and for ankylosing spondylitis patients, synovial fluid was collected as well. The full study cohort was made up of about 24 ankylosing spondylitis patients and roughly 98 healthy donors. The research as a whole found: The disease-linked clones were reported as significantly enriched in matched synovial fluid samples from ankylosing spondylitis patients. Blood from ankylosing spondylitis patients appeared to be characterized by a TCR beta motif composed of about 8 highly homologous amino acid variants. The disease-linked clones showed a CD8+ phenotype and occurred at relatively low frequencies in peripheral blood. Some TCR beta motif variants had previously been reported in synovial fluid and blood of reactive arthritis patients, which suggested common disease-initiation mechanisms.

The listed sequencing device is Illumina HiSeq 2500. TCR beta libraries were prepared by quantitative 5'-RACE with molecular barcodes. In the source study's methods: A new computational method based on a probabilistic model of VDJ rearrangement was used to identify disease-linked TCR variants. TCRdb passed the public sequencing reads through fastp at Q25 and MiXCR, retaining productive beta sequences. Each entry merges the rows of one CDR3 protein and shows their most common DNA and genes. These V and J calls are TCRdb output, not the study's own analysis. The sample records approximately 250,000 distinct CDR3 sequences, about 24% of which are singletons. Together, the top ten hold about 0.6% of the sample.

The V gene is TRBV20-1 and the J gene is TRBJ1-1; 8 bases in the junction line up with TRBD1. The receptor's source is a male donor with ankylosing spondylitis or in good health (not recorded which). The sequenced sample was blood, either unsorted or a sorted T cell fraction (not recorded which). CDR3 sequence: CSAVDRVSAFF. The bases are TGCAGTGCTGTGGACAGGGTCTCAGCTTTCTTT.